This T cell receptor (beta chain) was sequenced for a study of cytomegalovirus exposure and HLA in healthy donors. Overall study findings and caveats: Later analysis suggested most CMV-associated TCR beta chains were HLA-restricted. It emerged from a later analysis that several of the most significant clusters appeared to be linked to common viral pathogens. Analyzed later, association rates of TCRs varied across HLA loci, with DRB1 most and HLA-C fewest.

Concerning this clone itself: As yet, its antigen is unknown.

Whereas donors were nominally healthy upon sampling, unrecorded immune exposures were probable. The study ran its PCR with 60 Vbeta and 13 Jbeta primers. The table came from immunoSEQ multiplex PCR; TCRdb's copy has only in-frame clones and leaves some out. This table has under 150,000 clones, 70% to 80% appearing once. The CDR3 runs 19 residues. With 3 bases clipped from V and 5 bases from J, the junction kept 20 bases outside the gene matches. The germline CDR1 and CDR2 sequences are SGDLS and YYNGEE. Source material: PBMCs. The V and J genes are TRBV9 and TRBJ1-3, with 7 bases identical to TRBD1. The receptor was isolated from a woman aged 45-65 years in good health and CMV-seronegative. This chain's CDR3 is CASSASQGYPQGGRNTIYF. The CDR3 DNA sequence: TGTGCCAGCAGCGCCTCACAGGGGTACCCCCAAGGTGGACGAAACACCATATATTTT. Together with reference TRBV9 and TRBJ1-3, the CDR3 gives the full variable domain: DSGVTQTPKHLITATGQRVTLRCSPRSGDLSVYWYQQSLDQGLQFLIQYYNGEERAKGNILERFSAQQFPDLHSELNLSSLELGDSALYFCASSASQGYPQGGRNTIYFGEGSWLTVV.